This T cell receptor (beta chain) stems from a study of OX40 agonist ivuxolimab in advanced cancers. About the research overall: Ivuxolimab was administered intravenously to patients at 0.01 to 10 mg/kg every 2 weeks.

Measured with immunoSEQ multiplex PCR; TCRdb has only the in-frame clones, and not every one. The sample holds under 85,000 clones; around 90% are singletons and the top ten take approximately 4.8%. Trimming took 4 bases from V and 2 from J, leaving 11 bases between them. There are 14 residues in the CDR3. The germline V gene has CDR1 SGHVS and CDR2 FNYEAQ. The specimen was CD4+ or CD8+ T cells sorted from blood, collected in a trial of the OX40 agonist ivuxolimab. This receptor was identified in an adult with an advanced solid tumor such as melanoma, head and neck, liver or kidney cancer. V is TRBV7-6 and J is TRBJ1-2; unclear D gene. The CDR3 here is CASSSPPTNYGYTF. Written as DNA, the CDR3 is TGTGCCAGCAGCTCCCCCCCCACGAACTATGGCTACACCTTC.